This TCR beta chain was sequenced during a study of CD8 T cells in ankylosing spondylitis. TCRdb reprocessed the 5' RACE reads with MiXCR, giving one entry per CDR3 protein. In the table there are approximately 200,000 distinct CDR3 sequences, around 13% of which are singletons. Per the germline V gene, CDR1 is LNHDA and CDR2 is SQIVND (reference sequence). V was trimmed by 8 bases and J by 0 bases, leaving 14 bases between them. This CDR3 is built from 14 residues. The J gene is TRBJ2-7, the V gene TRBV19, with D possibly matching TRBD2 (6 bases). Source material: blood, either unsorted or a sorted T cell fraction (not recorded which). This TCR came from a male donor with ankylosing spondylitis or in good health (not recorded which). For the CDR3, the DNA is TGTGCCAGTTCTCCGGGAGACCTCTCCTACGAGCAGTACTTC. Amino acid sequence: CASSPGDLSYEQYF.